This entry is about one T cell receptor (beta chain). Libraries of TRB cDNA were made by 5' RACE and carried UMIs. Using the 5' RACE reads, TCRdb records one entry per CDR3 protein without DNA. The sample holds around 50,000 distinct CDR3 sequences. The data were taken from a study of CXCR3-negative and CXCR3-positive naive CD8 T cells. Germline V gene sequence: CDR1 SEHNR, CDR2 FQNEAQ (reference sequence). The CDR3 spans 15 residues. The origin of this receptor is a human donor in good health. Some clones in this sample may be carry-over from other donors' samples. The rearrangement uses TRBV7-9 and TRBJ2-1; TCRdb returns TRBD1, unconfirmable since there is no DNA. The material sequenced was memory CD8+ T cells from blood. The CDR3 reads CASSQPGQAYNEQFF.